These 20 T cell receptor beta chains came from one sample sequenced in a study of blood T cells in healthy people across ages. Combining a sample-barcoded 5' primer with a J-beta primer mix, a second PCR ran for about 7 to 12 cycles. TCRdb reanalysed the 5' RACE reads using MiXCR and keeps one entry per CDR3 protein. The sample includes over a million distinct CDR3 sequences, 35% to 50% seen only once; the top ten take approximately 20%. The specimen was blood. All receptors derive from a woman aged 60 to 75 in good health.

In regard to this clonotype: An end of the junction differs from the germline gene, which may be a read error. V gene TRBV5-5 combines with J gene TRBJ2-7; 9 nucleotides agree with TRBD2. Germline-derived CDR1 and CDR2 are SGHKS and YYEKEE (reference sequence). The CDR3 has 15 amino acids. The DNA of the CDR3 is TGTGCCGGCAGCTTGGGCCTAGCGGGACCCTACGAGCAGTACTTC. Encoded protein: CAGSLGLAGPYEQYF.

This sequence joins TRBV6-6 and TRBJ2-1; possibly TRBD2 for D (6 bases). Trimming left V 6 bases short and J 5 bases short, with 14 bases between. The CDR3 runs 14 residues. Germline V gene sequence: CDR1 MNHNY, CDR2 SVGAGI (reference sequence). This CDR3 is CASSNLGGNNEQFF. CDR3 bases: TGTGCCAGCAGCAACTTGGGGGGAAACAATGAGCAGTTCTTC.

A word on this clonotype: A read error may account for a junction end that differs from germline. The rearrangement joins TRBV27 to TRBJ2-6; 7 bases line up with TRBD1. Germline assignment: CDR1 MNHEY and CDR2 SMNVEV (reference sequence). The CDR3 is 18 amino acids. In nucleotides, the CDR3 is TGTGCCAGCAATCCGGCCGGGACAGCCATCTCTGGGGTCAACGTCCTGACTTTC. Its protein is CASNPAGTAISGVNVLTF.

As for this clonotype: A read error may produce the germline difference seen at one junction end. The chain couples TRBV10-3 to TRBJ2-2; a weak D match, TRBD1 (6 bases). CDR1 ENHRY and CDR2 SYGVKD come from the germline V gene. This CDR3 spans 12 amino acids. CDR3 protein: CLGGRNTGELFF. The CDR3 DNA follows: TGCTTAGGGGGACGTAACACCGGGGAGCTGTTTTTT.

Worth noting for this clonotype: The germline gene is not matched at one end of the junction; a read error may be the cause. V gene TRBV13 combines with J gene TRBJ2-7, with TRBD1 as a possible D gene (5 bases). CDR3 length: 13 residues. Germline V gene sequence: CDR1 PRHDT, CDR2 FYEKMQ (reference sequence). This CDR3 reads CASSIQGVYGQYF. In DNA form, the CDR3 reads TGTGCCAGCAGCATTCAGGGTGTGTACGGGCAGTACTTC.

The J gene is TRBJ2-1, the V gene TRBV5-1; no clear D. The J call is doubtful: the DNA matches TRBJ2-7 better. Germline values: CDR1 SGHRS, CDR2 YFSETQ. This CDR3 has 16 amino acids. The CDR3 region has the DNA TGCGCCAGCAGCCTGGATGGAAGACCCTCCTACAATGAGCAGTACTTC. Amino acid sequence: CASSLDGRPSYNEQYF.

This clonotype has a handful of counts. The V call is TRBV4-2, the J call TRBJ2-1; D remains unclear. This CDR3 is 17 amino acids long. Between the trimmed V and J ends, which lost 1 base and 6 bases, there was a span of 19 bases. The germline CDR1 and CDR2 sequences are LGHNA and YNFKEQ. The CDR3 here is CASSQGPLLGTTNEQFF. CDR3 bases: TGTGCCAGCAGCCAAGGGCCGCTCTTGGGCACAACCAATGAGCAGTTCTTC.

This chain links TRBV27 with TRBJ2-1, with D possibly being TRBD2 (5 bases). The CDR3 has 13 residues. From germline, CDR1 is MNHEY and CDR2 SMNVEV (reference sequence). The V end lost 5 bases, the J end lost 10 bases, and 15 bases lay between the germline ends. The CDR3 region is CASSPRGVCEQFF. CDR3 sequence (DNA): TGTGCCAGCAGTCCTCGGGGAGTTTGCGAGCAGTTCTTC.

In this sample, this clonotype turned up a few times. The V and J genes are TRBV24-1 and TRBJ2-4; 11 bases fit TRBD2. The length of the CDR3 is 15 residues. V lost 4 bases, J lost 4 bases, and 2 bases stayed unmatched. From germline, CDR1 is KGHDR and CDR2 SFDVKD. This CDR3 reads CATSDGTSGKNIQYF. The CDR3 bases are TGTGCCACCAGTGACGGGACTAGCGGTAAAAACATTCAGTACTTC.

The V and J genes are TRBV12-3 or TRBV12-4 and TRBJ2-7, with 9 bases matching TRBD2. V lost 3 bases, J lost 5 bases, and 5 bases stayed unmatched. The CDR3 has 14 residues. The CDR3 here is CASSFSGSLHEQYF. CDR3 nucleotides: TGTGCCAGCAGTTTTAGCGGGAGTTTGCACGAGCAGTACTTC.

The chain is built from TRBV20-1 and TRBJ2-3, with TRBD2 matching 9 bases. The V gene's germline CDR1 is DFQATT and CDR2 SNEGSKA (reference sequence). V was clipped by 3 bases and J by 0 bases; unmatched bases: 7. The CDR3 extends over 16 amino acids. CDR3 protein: CSARGGTSTSTDTQYF. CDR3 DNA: TGCAGTGCTAGGGGGGGGACTAGCACTAGCACAGATACGCAGTATTTT.

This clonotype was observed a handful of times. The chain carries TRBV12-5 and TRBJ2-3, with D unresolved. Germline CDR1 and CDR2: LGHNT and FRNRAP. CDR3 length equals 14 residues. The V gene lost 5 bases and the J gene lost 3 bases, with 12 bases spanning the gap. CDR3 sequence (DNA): TGTGCTAGTGGTACCACGCGCACGACAGATACGCAGTATTTT. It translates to CASGTTRTTDTQYF.

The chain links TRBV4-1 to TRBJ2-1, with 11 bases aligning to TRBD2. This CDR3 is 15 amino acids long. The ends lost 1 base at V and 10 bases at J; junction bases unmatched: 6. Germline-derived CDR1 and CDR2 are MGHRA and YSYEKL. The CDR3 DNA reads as TGCGCCAGCAGCCAAGGTCCTAGCGGGGGGCGCGAGCAGTTCTTC. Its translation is CASSQGPSGGREQFF.

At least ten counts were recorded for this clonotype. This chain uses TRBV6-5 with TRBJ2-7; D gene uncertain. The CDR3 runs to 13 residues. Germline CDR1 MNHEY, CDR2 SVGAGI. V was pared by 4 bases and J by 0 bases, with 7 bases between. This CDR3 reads CASSSRSSYEQYF. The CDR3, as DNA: TGTGCCAGCAGTTCCCGCTCCTCCTACGAGCAGTACTTC.

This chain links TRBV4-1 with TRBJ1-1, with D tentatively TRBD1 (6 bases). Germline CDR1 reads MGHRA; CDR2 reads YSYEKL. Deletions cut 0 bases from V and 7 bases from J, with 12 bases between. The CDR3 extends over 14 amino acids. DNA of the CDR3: TGCGCCAGCAGCCAAGACCCAGGGGTGGTTGAAGCTTTCTTT. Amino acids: CASSQDPGVVEAFF.

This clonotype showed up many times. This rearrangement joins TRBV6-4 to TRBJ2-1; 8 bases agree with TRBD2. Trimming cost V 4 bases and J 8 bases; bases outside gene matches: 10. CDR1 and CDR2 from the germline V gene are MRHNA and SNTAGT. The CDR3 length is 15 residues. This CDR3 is CASSVVPAGDYEQFF. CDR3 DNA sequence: TGTGCCAGCAGTGTGGTCCCAGCGGGGGACTATGAGCAGTTCTTC.

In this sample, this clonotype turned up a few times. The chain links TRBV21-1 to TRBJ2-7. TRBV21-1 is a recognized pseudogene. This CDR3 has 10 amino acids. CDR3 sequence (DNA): TGTGCCAGCAGCAAAGGGGAGCAGTACTTC. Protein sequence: CASSKGEQYF.

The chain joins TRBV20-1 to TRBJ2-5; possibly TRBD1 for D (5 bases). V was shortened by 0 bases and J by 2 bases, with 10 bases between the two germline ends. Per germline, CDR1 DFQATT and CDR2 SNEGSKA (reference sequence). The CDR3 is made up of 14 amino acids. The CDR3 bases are TGCAGTGCTAGAGACGTAAAGGGGCAAGAGACCCAGTACTTC. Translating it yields CSARDVKGQETQYF.

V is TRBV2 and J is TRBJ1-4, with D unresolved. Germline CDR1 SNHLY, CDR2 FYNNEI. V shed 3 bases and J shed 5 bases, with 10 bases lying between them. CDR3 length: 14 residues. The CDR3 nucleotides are TGTGCCAGCAGTGAGGGCAACATAAATGAAAAACTGTTTTTT. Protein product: CASSEGNINEKLFF.

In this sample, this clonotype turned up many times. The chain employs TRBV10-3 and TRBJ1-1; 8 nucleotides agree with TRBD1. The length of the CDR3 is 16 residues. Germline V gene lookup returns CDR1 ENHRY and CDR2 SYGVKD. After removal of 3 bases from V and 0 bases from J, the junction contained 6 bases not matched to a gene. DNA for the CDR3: TGTGCCATCAGTGACGGGACAGGAAGGGTGAACACTGAAGCTTTCTTT. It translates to CAISDGTGRVNTEAFF.